One sample yielded the 21 T cell receptor beta chains listed below, sequenced in a study of blood T cell repertoires in COVID-19. Clones were sequenced by immunoSEQ multiplex PCR, and TCRdb holds only the in-frame ones, with some missing. The profile shows a few hundred thousand clones, about 85% of them singletons. Material: peripheral blood. These receptors originate from a man aged 18 to 29 with active or convalescent COVID-19.

This rearrangement joins TRBV7-2 to TRBJ1-1; D ambiguous. This CDR3 contains 13 residues. The ends were cut back, 3 bases at V and 3 bases at J, with 8 bases in the middle. Germline assignment: CDR1 SGHTA and CDR2 FQGNSA. As DNA, the CDR3 is TGTGCCAGCAGCTTCGGGGTCGACACTGAAGCTTTCTTT. Translation gives CASSFGVDTEAFF.

The chain couples TRBV28 to TRBJ1-5; a weak D match, TRBD1 (6 bases). Germline CDR1 and CDR2: MDHEN and SYDVKM. V was shortened by 10 bases and J by 1 base, with 14 bases between the two germline ends. CDR3 length: 14 residues. The CDR3 nucleotides are TGTGCCATACAGGGTTCTAGGAGCAATCAGCCCCAGCATTTT. This encodes CAIQGSRSNQPQHF.

V gene TRBV4-1 combines with J gene TRBJ1-1, with TRBD1 matching over 9 bases. The CDR3 sequence is 20 residues long. The V gene end was trimmed by 7 bases and the J gene end by 0 bases; junction bases not matched to a gene: 21. Per the germline V gene, CDR1 is MGHRA and CDR2 is YSYEKL. The CDR3 sequence is CASKKGQGLGLGGMNTEAFF. The CDR3 DNA reads as TGCGCCAGCAAAAAGGGACAGGGTTTAGGGTTGGGAGGTATGAACACTGAAGCTTTCTTT.

The chain recombines TRBV4-3 with TRBJ2-3; 13 bases align to TRBD2. Germline values: CDR1 LGHNA, CDR2 YSLEER. CDR3 size: 15 residues. V dropped 6 bases and J dropped 6; count of bases not matched to a gene: 6. The CDR3 spells CASRKTSGGPDTQYF. For the CDR3, the DNA is TGCGCCAGCAGAAAGACTAGCGGGGGGCCCGATACGCAGTATTTT.

This clone was observed a handful of times. At one boundary the junction diverges from the germline segment, which might be a read error. The chain links TRBV6-5 to TRBJ1-1; D is perhaps TRBD1 (5 bases). Germline V gives CDR1 MNHEY, CDR2 SVGAGI. This CDR3 region has 14 residues. CDR3 coding DNA: TGTGCCAGCAGTGACTCAACGGGGGGCACTGAAGCTTTCTTT. Its protein product is CASSDSTGGTEAFF.

The chain recombines TRBV9 with TRBJ1-3; no definite D call. The CDR3 has 14 amino acids. The germline CDR1 and CDR2 sequences are SGDLS and YYNGEE. Trimming pared 2 bases from V and 4 bases from J, leaving 10 bases between. The CDR3 region has the DNA TGTGCCAGCAGCGTTTGGGGAGGGGGAAACACCATATATTTT. Translation gives CASSVWGGGNTIYF. Variable domain in full (rest from reference TRBV9 and TRBJ1-3): DSGVTQTPKHLITATGQRVTLRCSPRSGDLSVYWYQQSLDQGLQFLIQYYNGEERAKGNILERFSAQQFPDLHSELNLSSLELGDSALYFCASSVWGGGNTIYFGEGSWLTVV.

V is TRBV19 and J is TRBJ2-1; no definite D call. V was shortened by 0 bases and J by 0 bases, with 6 bases between the two germline ends. Germline CDR1 reads LNHDA; CDR2 reads SQIVND (reference sequence). This CDR3 contains 15 residues. CDR3 bases: TGTGCCAGTAGTATAGAGGTGAGCTCCTACAATGAGCAGTTCTTC. It is translated as CASSIEVSSYNEQFF.

This chain joins TRBV9 and TRBJ2-1; D might be TRBD2 (6 bases). The CDR3 is 13 amino acids. The V end lost 0 bases, the J end lost 12 bases, and 13 bases lay between the germline ends. The germline V gene has CDR1 SGDLS and CDR2 YYNGEE. The DNA of the CDR3 is TGTGCCAGCAGCGTAGAAGGCCAGCGGGCGCAGTTCTTC. Protein: CASSVEGQRAQFF. The variable domain in full, completed from reference TRBV9 and TRBJ2-1, reads DSGVTQTPKHLITATGQRVTLRCSPRSGDLSVYWYQQSLDQGLQFLIQYYNGEERAKGNILERFSAQQFPDLHSELNLSSLELGDSALYFCASSVEGQRAQFFGPGTRLTVL.

This clone was seen once. The chain joins TRBV5-1 to TRBJ1-2, with 7 nucleotides matching TRBD1. CDR1 SGHRS and CDR2 YFSETQ come from the germline V gene. V gave up 5 bases and J gave up 5 bases; unmatched junction bases: 6. This CDR3 is built from 13 residues. The CDR3, as DNA: TGCGCCAGCAGTGCGGGACAGACTTATGGCTACACCTTC. Residues: CASSAGQTYGYTF.

This clone was recorded once. The chain is built from TRBV7-3 and TRBJ1-1; D possibly corresponds to TRBD1 (6 bases). With 2 bases removed from V and 5 bases from J, the gap between germline ends came to 12 bases. CDR3 length equals 14 residues. Germline loops: CDR1 SGHTA, CDR2 FQGTGA. CDR3 coding DNA: TGTGCCAGCAGCTTAGCAGGGGAGGGTACTGAAGCTTTCTTT. This translates into CASSLAGEGTEAFF.

The rearrangement uses TRBV7-6 and TRBJ1-1; D is unclear. The CDR3 has 13 residues. In germline, CDR1 is SGHVS, CDR2 FNYEAQ. With 5 bases removed from V and 4 bases from J, the gap between germline ends came to 11 bases. The CDR3 nucleotides read TGTGCCAGCAGCCTAGAGGCGGTCACTGAAGCTTTCTTT. Amino acid sequence: CASSLEAVTEAFF.

The chain combines TRBV30 with TRBJ1-4; 9 bases map to TRBD1. With 0 bases clipped from V and 7 bases from J, the junction kept 3 bases outside the gene matches. CDR3 size: 14 residues. Per the germline V gene, CDR1 is GTSNPN and CDR2 is SVGIG (reference sequence). The CDR3 protein is CAWSVETGGEKLFF. CDR3 DNA sequence: TGTGCCTGGAGTGTAGAGACAGGGGGTGAAAAACTGTTTTTT.

This chain links TRBV10-3 with TRBJ2-3, with 7 bases identical to TRBD2. The CDR3 is 14 residues long. Losses at the gene ends were 8 bases for V and 1 base for J; bases not matched to a gene: 6. Germline CDR1 and CDR2: ENHRY and SYGVKD. CDR3 DNA: TGTGCCATCGAAGGACGGGAGGGCACAGATACGCAGTATTTT. It codes for CAIEGREGTDTQYF.

This chain joins TRBV18 and TRBJ2-2; the D gene is possibly TRBD2 (5 bases). V was cut by 6 bases and J by 5 bases, with 7 bases left in between. The germline V gene encodes CDR1 KGHSH and CDR2 LQKENI. The CDR3 loop spans 12 amino acids. CDR3 DNA: TGTGCCAGCTCTGCGGGTACCGGGGAGCTGTTTTTT. Translation: CASSAGTGELFF.

The CDR3 region has the DNA TGTGCCAGCAGTGAATCCGTCGTGAACACTGAAGCTTTCTTT. It yields the protein CASSESVVNTEAFF. The chain recombines TRBV25-1 with TRBJ1-1; no definite D call. Trimming took off 1 base at V and 0 bases at J, with 6 bases between the two ends. The CDR3 consists of 14 residues. CDR1 is MGHDK and CDR2 is SYGVNS in the germline V gene.

The V gene is TRBV30, the J gene TRBJ2-5; D ambiguous. Trimming pared 1 base from V and 7 bases from J, leaving 13 bases between. Germline V gene sequence: CDR1 GTSNPN, CDR2 SVGIG (reference sequence). CDR3 length equals 13 residues. CDR3 coding DNA: TGTGCCTGGAGTGGACTGCATATTGGGACCCAGTACTTC. It translates to CAWSGLHIGTQYF. The full variable domain, with the rest looked up from reference TRBV30 and TRBJ2-5, is SQTIHQWPATLVQPVGSPLSLECTVEGTSNPNLYWYRQAAGRGLQLLFYSVGIGQISSEVPQNLSASRPQDRQFILSSKKLLLSDSGFYLCAWSGLHIGTQYFGPGTRLLVL.

The chain joins TRBV5-1 to TRBJ2-7; 11 bases fit TRBD1. Germline V lookup: CDR1 SGHRS, CDR2 YFSETQ. The CDR3 extends over 15 amino acids. The ends lost 5 bases at V and 4 bases at J; junction bases unmatched: 8. Here the CDR3 DNA reads TGCGCCAGCAGTCTTAGGACAGGGGGCTATTACGAGCAGTACTTC. It yields the protein CASSLRTGGYYEQYF.

The chain carries TRBV9 and TRBJ2-6, with 7 bases that match TRBD1. V trimming: 3 bases; J trimming: 0 bases; junction bases outside the gene matches: 9. Germline lookup yields CDR1 SGDLS and CDR2 YYNGEE. The CDR3 runs to 18 residues. The chain's CDR3 is CASSDPGQSFSGANVLTF. The DNA of the CDR3 is TGTGCCAGCAGCGACCCGGGACAGTCATTCTCTGGGGCCAACGTCCTGACTTTC. Complete variable domain (other parts from reference TRBV9 and TRBJ2-6): DSGVTQTPKHLITATGQRVTLRCSPRSGDLSVYWYQQSLDQGLQFLIQYYNGEERAKGNILERFSAQQFPDLHSELNLSSLELGDSALYFCASSDPGQSFSGANVLTFGAGSRLTVL.

The gene calls are TRBV7-8 and TRBJ2-3; 8 nucleotides line up with TRBD2. Germline-derived CDR1 and CDR2 are SGHVS and FQNEAQ. V gave up 5 bases and J gave up 2 bases; unmatched junction bases: 3. The CDR3 extends over 14 amino acids. CDR3 sequence (DNA): TGTGCCAGCAGCGATAGCGGGAACACAGATACGCAGTATTTT. Translation gives CASSDSGNTDTQYF.

The chain is built from TRBV9 and TRBJ2-2, with unresolved D. V lost 6 bases and J lost 0, with 15 bases in between. CDR1 SGDLS and CDR2 YYNGEE come from the germline V gene. The CDR3 contains 16 residues. CDR3 sequence (DNA): TGTGCCAGCACCCGCCACCTGGGCACGAACACCGGGGAGCTGTTTTTT. Protein sequence: CASTRHLGTNTGELFF.

The chain couples TRBV28 to TRBJ1-2; 7 bases are shared with TRBD1. J was trimmed by 2 bases and V by 5 bases; bases with no gene match: 8. The CDR3 consists of 15 residues. Germline V CDR1 and CDR2: MDHEN, SYDVKM. The DNA for the CDR3 is TGTGCCAGCAGTGTCAACAGGGGTTCAAACTATGGCTACACCTTC. This sequence encodes CASSVNRGSNYGYTF.